Listed here are 3 T cell receptor beta chains from one sample, sequenced in a study of blood T cell repertoires in COVID-19. Data came from immunoSEQ multiplex PCR; TCRdb stores just in-frame clones and leaves some out. This sample has 45,000 to 65,000 clones, with about three quarters found just once. The specimen was peripheral blood. All receptors derive from a man between 70 and 80 years old with active or convalescent COVID-19.

This clone was observed once. The chain uses TRBV4-2 and TRBJ2-1; 9 nucleotides align to TRBD2. This CDR3 region has 17 residues. Germline V lookup: CDR1 LGHNA, CDR2 YNFKEQ. Trimming took 1 base from V and 2 from J; bases not matched to a gene: 6. CDR3 residues: CASSQVSSGRPYNEQFF. The CDR3, as DNA: TGTGCCAGCAGCCAAGTATCAAGCGGGAGGCCCTACAATGAGCAGTTCTTC.

This chain connects TRBV30 to TRBJ2-5; D not certain. Germline CDR1 and CDR2: GTSNPN and SVGIG (reference sequence). The CDR3 length is 12 residues. With 0 bases removed from V and 5 bases from J, the gap between germline ends came to 7 bases. The CDR3 coding sequence is TGTGCCTGGAGTGTACTGCGCGAGACCCAGTACTTC. It yields the protein CAWSVLRETQYF.

This chain joins TRBV5-1 and TRBJ2-3; 11 bases fit TRBD2. The V and J ends lost 7 bases and 0 bases, in that order; junction bases with no gene match: 16. This CDR3 contains 19 residues. The V gene's germline CDR1 is SGHRS and CDR2 YFSETQ. CDR3 in DNA: TGCGCCAGCTCCAGGGGGCGACTAGCGGGGTTATCTAGCACAGATACGCAGTATTTT. Its translation is CASSRGRLAGLSSTDTQYF.